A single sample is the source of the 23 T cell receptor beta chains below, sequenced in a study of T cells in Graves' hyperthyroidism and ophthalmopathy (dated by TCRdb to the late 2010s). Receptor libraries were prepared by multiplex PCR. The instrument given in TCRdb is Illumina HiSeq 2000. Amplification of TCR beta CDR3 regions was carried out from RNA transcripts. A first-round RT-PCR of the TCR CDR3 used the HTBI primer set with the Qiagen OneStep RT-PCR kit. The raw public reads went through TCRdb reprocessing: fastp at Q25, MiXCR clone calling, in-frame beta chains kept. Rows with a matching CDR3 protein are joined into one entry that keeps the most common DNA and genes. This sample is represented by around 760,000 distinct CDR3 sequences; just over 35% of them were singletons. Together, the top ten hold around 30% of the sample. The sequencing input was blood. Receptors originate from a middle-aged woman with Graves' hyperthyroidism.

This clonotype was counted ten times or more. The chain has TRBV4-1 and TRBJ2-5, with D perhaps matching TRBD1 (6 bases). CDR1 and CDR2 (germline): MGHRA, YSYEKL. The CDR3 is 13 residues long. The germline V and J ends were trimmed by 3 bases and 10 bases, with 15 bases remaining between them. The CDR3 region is CASSHPGELDQYF. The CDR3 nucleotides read TGCGCCAGCAGCCACCCAGGGGAGCTTGACCAGTACTTC.

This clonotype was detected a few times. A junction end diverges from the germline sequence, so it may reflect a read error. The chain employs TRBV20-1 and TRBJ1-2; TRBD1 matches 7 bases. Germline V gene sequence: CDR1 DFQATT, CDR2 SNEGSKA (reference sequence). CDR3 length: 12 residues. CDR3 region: CSARVRGQISAF. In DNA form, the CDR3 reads TGCAGTGCTAGAGTAAGGGGGCAGATTAGTGCCTTC.

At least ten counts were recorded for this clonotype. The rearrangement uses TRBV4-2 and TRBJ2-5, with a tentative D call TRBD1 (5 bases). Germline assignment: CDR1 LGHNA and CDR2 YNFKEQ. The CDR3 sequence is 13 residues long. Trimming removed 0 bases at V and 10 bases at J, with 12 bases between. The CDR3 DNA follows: TGTGCCAGCAGCCAAGAAACGATGCAGGGCCAGTACTTC. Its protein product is CASSQETMQGQYF.

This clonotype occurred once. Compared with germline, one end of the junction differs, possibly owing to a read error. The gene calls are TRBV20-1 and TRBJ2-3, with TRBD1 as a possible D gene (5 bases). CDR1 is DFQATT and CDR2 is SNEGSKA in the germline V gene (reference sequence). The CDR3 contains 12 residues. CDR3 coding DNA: TGCAGTGCCCAGCGATCGACAGATGCGCAGTATTTT. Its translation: CSAQRSTDAQYF.

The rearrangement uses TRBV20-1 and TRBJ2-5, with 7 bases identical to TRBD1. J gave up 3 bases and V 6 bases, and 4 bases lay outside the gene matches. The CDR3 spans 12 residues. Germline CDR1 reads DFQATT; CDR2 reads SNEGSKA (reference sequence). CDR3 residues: CSAVQGKETQYF. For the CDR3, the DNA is TGCAGTGCCGTACAGGGGAAAGAGACCCAGTACTTC.

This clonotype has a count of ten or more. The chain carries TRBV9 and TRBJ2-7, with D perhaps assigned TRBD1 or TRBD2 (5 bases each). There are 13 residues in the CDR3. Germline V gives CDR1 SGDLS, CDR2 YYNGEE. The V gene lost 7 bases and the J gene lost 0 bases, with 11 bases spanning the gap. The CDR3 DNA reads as TGTGCCAGCGGGGGACGGAGCTCCTACGAGCAGTACTTC. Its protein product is CASGGRSSYEQYF.

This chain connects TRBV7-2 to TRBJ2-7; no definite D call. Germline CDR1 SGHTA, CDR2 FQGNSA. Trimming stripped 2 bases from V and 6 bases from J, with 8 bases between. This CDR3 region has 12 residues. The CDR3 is CASSLFSPEQYF. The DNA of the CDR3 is TGTGCCAGCAGCTTATTTAGTCCCGAGCAGTACTTC. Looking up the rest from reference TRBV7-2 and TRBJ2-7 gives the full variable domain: GAGVSQSPSNKVTEKGKDVELRCDPISGHTALYWYRQSLGQGLEFLIYFQGNSAPDKSGLPSDRFSAERTGGSVSTLTIQRTQQEDSAVYLCASSLFSPEQYFGPGTRLTVT.

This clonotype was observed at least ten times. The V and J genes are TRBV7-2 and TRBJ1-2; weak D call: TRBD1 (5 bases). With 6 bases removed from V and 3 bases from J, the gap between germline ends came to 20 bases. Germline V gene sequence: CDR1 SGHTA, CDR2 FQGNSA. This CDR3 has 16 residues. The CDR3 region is CASRYANLGGDYGYTF. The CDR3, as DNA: TGTGCCAGCAGATACGCCAACCTCGGAGGGGACTATGGCTACACCTTC. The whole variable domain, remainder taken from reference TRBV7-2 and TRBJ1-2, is GAGVSQSPSNKVTEKGKDVELRCDPISGHTALYWYRQSLGQGLEFLIYFQGNSAPDKSGLPSDRFSAERTGGSVSTLTIQRTQQEDSAVYLCASRYANLGGDYGYTFGSGTRLTVV.

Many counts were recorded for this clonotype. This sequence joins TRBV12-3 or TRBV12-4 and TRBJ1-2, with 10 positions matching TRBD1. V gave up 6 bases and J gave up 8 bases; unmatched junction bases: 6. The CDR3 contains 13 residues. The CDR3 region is CASRSGTGAGYTF. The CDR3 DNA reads TGTGCCAGCAGATCCGGGACAGGGGCCGGCTACACCTTC.

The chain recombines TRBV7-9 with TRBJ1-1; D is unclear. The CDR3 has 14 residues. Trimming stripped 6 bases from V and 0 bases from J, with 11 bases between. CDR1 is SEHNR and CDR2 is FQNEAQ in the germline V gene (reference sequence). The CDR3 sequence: CASRIQNLNTEAFF. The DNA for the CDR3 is TGTGCCAGCAGGATACAAAATCTGAACACTGAAGCTTTCTTT.

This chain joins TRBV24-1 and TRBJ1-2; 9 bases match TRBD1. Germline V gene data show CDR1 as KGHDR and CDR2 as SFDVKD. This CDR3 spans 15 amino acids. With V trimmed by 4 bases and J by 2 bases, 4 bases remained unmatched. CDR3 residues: CATSEETGGNYGYTF. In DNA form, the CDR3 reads TGTGCCACCAGTGAGGAGACAGGGGGGAACTATGGCTACACCTTC.

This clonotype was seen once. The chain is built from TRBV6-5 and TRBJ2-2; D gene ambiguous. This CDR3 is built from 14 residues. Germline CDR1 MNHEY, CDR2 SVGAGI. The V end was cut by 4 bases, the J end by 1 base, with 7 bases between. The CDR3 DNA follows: TGTGCCAGCAGTTTCACCGAGAACACCGGGGAGCTGTTTTTT. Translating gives CASSFTENTGELFF.

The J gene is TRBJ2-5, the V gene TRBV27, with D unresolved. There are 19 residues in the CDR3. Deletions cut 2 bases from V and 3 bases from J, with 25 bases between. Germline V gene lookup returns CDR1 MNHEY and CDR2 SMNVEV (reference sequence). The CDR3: CASSLNYVPPDQSKETQYF. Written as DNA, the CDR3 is TGTGCCAGCAGTTTAAACTATGTTCCTCCGGACCAGTCGAAAGAGACCCAGTACTTC.

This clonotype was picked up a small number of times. The DNA of the CDR3 is TGTGCCAGCAGCCGAACCGAATCAGGTGAAGCTTTCTTT. Residues: CASSRTESGEAFF. The rearrangement uses TRBV5-4 and TRBJ1-1; D gene uncertain. This CDR3 has 13 residues. The germline CDR1 and CDR2 sequences are SGHNT and YYREEE (reference sequence). Trimming pared 4 bases from V and 7 bases from J, leaving 14 bases between. The whole variable domain, remainder taken from reference TRBV5-4 and TRBJ1-1, is ETGVTQSPTHLIKTRGQQVTLRCSSQSGHNTVSWYQQALGQGPQFIFQYYREEENGRGNFPPRFSGLQFPNYSSELNVNALELDDSALYLCASSRTESGEAFFGQGTRLTVV.

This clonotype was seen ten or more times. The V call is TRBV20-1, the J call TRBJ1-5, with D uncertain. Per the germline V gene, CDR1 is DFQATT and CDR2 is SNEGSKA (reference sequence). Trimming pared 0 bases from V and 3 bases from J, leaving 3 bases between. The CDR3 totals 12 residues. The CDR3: CSARDFNQPQHF. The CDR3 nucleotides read TGCAGTGCTAGAGATTTCAATCAGCCCCAGCATTTT.

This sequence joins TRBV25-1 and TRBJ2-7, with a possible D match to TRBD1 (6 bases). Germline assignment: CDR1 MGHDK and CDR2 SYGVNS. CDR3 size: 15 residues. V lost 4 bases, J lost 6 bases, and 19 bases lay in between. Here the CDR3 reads CASSVSGTQELEQYF. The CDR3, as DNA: TGTGCCAGCAGTGTCTCCGGGACACAAGAACTCGAGCAGTACTTC.

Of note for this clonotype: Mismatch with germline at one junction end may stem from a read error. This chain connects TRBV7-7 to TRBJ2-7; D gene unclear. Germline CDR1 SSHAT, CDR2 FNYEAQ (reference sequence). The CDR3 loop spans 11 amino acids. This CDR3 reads CASSLGPGRFF. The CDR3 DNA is TGTGCCAGCAGCTTAGGTCCGGGTCGGTTCTTC.

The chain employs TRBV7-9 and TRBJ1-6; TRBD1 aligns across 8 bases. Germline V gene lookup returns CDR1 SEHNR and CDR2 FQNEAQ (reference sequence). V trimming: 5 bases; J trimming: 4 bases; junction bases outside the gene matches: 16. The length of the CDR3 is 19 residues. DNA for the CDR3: TGTGCCAGCAGCCGCGACTCGACCGGGACAGGCCGTTATAATTCACCCCTCCACTTT. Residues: CASSRDSTGTGRYNSPLHF.

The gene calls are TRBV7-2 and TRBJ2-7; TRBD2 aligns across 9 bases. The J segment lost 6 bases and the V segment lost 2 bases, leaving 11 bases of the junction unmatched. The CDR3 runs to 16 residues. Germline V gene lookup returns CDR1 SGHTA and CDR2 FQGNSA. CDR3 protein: CASSLYSGRGDGEQYF. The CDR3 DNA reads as TGTGCCAGCAGCTTATATAGCGGGAGAGGGGATGGCGAGCAGTACTTC.

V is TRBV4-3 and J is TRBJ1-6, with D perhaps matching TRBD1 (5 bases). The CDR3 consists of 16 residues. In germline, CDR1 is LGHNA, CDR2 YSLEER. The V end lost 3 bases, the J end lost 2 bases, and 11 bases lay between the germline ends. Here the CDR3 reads CASSHQGPTYNSPLHF. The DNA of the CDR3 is TGCGCCAGCAGCCACCAGGGACCTACCTATAATTCACCCCTCCACTTT.

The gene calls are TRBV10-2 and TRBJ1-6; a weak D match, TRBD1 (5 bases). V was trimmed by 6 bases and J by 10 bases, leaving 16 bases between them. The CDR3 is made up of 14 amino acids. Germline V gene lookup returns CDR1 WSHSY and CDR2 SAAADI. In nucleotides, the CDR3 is TGCGCCAGCAGGGACGACTGGGGCGGGTCACCCCTCCACTTT. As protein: CASRDDWGGSPLHF.

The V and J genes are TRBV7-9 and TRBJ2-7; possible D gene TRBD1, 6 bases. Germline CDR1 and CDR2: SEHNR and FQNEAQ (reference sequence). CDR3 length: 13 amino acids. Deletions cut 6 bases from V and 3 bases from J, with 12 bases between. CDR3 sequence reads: CASRPQGIYEQYF. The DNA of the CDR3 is TGTGCCAGCAGACCACAGGGAATCTACGAGCAGTACTTC.

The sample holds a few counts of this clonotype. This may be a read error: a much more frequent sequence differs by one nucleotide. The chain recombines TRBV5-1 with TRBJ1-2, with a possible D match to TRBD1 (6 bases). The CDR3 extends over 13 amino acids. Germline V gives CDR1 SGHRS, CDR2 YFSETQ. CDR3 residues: CASSLKGGYGYTF. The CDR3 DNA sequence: TGTGCCAGCAGCTTGAAGGGGGGCTATGGCTACACCTTC.